Each of the 10 T cell receptor beta chains below was sequenced from the same sample in a study of HIV-infected children after antiretroviral therapy interruption. RNA-based 3' RACE libraries used unique molecular identifiers. TCRdb recomputed calls from the 3' RACE reads with MiXCR, one row per CDR3 protein. The sample lists about 15,000 distinct CDR3 sequences, more than 3% occurring once. Regarding treatment: PENTA 11 planned treatment interruption arm or continuous ART arm. The sequencing here drew on CD45RO+ CD8+ T cells from PBMCs, pooled from several time points, taken from a donor given antiretroviral therapy, either interrupted or continuous. Subset specified: memory CD8+ CD45RO+ CD45RA- T cells. The receptors originated from a pool of human donors with HIV.

There are many counts of this clonotype. The rearrangement uses TRBV6-1 and TRBJ2-1; D perhaps matches TRBD2 (6 bases). Deletions cut 5 bases from V and 5 bases from J, with 10 bases between. This CDR3 region has 13 residues. Germline values: CDR1 MNHNS, CDR2 SASEGT. The CDR3 bases are TGTGCCAGCAGTCCGCGGGAACACAATGAGCAGTTCTTC. It translates to CASSPREHNEQFF.

This clonotype has at least ten counts. The chain couples TRBV6-5 to TRBJ2-4; D unclear. Trimming shortened V by 10 bases and J by 0 bases, and 16 bases separated the two germline ends. The CDR3 contains 15 residues. CDR1 is MNHEY, CDR2 SVGAGI, per germline. Written as DNA, the CDR3 is TGTGCCACAAGAATCCCGGGCCTAGCCAAAAACATTCAGTACTTC. Residues: CATRIPGLAKNIQYF.

This clonotype appeared many times. The chain carries TRBV4-1 and TRBJ2-2, with TRBD2 matching 12 bases. The trim removed 2 bases at V and 7 bases at J, leaving 11 bases unmatched. The CDR3 is made up of 18 amino acids. CDR1 MGHRA and CDR2 YSYEKL come from the germline V gene. As DNA, the CDR3 is TGCGCCAGCAGCCAACTAGCGGGGGGGCTTCTGGAGGGCGGGGAGCTGTTTTTT. Translated: CASSQLAGGLLEGGELFF.

This clonotype has at least ten counts. This rearrangement joins TRBV2 to TRBJ2-3; D is ambiguous. This CDR3 is built from 13 residues. Per germline, CDR1 SNHLY and CDR2 FYNNEI. The germline V and J ends were trimmed by 2 bases and 4 bases, with 7 bases remaining between them. CDR3 DNA sequence: TGTGCCAGCAGTGAATGGTCGGCAGATACGCAGTATTTT. Amino acid sequence: CASSEWSADTQYF.

This clonotype was observed at least ten times. The J gene is TRBJ2-1, the V gene TRBV3-1; 11 bases match TRBD2. Germline-derived CDR1 and CDR2 are LGHDT and YNNKEL (reference sequence). V gave up 4 bases and J gave up 4 bases; unmatched junction bases: 12. CDR3 length: 18 amino acids. This CDR3 reads CASSLPAPGTSGYNEQFF. In nucleotides, the CDR3 is TGTGCCAGCAGCCTCCCCGCCCCCGGGACTAGCGGATACAATGAGCAGTTCTTC.

The sample holds a few counts of this clonotype. The chain couples TRBV2 to TRBJ1-5; 9 bases are a match to TRBD1. Looked up from germline, CDR1 is SNHLY and CDR2 is FYNNEI. V dropped 4 bases and J dropped 6; count of bases not matched to a gene: 7. The length of the CDR3 is 15 residues. The CDR3 here is CASSALTGGGQPQHF. The CDR3 DNA reads as TGTGCCAGCAGTGCCCTGACAGGGGGAGGTCAGCCCCAGCATTTT.

This clonotype has ten or more counts. The chain combines TRBV7-9 with TRBJ2-7, with D maybe TRBD1 (5 bases). The germline V gene has CDR1 SEHNR and CDR2 FQNEAQ (reference sequence). Trimming removed 5 bases from V and 1 base from J, with 12 bases in between. The CDR3 length is 14 residues. DNA for the CDR3: TGTGCCAGCAGCGTATATCAGGGATCCTACGAGCAGTACTTC. It translates to CASSVYQGSYEQYF.

This clonotype was detected many times. The V gene is TRBV3-1, the J gene TRBJ2-7; D possibly corresponds to TRBD2 (6 bases). Germline V gene sequence: CDR1 LGHDT, CDR2 YNNKEL (reference sequence). Trimming stripped 1 base from V and 3 bases from J, with 13 bases between. The CDR3 has 15 residues. The DNA of the CDR3 is TGTGCCAGCAGCCAAGGAGCTGGGGGGTTCTACGAGCAGTACTTC. Protein: CASSQGAGGFYEQYF.

This clonotype was seen many times. The V and J genes are TRBV2 and TRBJ2-1; D may be TRBD1 (6 bases). The V end lost 5 bases, the J end lost 7 bases, and 9 bases lay between the germline ends. This CDR3 has 12 amino acids. Germline-derived CDR1 and CDR2 are SNHLY and FYNNEI. DNA for the CDR3: TGTGCCAGCAGTTACCAGGGGAATGAGCAGTTCTTC. This translates into CASSYQGNEQFF.

This clonotype occurred many times. The chain uses TRBV20-1 and TRBJ2-7, with TRBD1 matching over 8 bases. Germline V gene sequence: CDR1 DFQATT, CDR2 SNEGSKA (reference sequence). V dropped 3 bases and J dropped 1; count of bases not matched to a gene: 8. This CDR3 has 15 amino acids. The DNA of the CDR3 is TGCAGTGCTAGGCAGGCTTGGACAGGGTCCTACGAGCAGTACTTC. Translating it yields CSARQAWTGSYEQYF.